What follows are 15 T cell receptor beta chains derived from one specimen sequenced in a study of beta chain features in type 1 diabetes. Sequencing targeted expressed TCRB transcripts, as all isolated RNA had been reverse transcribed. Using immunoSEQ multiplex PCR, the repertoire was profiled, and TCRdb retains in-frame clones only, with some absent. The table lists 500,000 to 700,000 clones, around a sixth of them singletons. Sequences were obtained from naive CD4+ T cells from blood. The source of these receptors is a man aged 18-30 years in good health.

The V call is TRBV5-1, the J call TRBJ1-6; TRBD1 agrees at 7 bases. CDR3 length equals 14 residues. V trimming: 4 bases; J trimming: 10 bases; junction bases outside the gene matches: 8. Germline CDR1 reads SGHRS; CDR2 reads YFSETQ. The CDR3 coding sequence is TGCGCCAGCAGCGCGGGACAGACCAACTCACCCCTCCACTTT. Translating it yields CASSAGQTNSPLHF.

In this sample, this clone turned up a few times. CDR3 nucleotides: TGCAGCGCGTGGGCAGGGGGTAGTCACGAGCAGTACTTC. It encodes CSAWAGGSHEQYF. The rearrangement joins TRBV29-1 to TRBJ2-7; 7 bases agree with TRBD1. The germline V gene encodes CDR1 SQVTM and CDR2 ANQGSEA. V trimming: 7 bases; J trimming: 5 bases; junction bases outside the gene matches: 11. This CDR3 comprises 13 residues.

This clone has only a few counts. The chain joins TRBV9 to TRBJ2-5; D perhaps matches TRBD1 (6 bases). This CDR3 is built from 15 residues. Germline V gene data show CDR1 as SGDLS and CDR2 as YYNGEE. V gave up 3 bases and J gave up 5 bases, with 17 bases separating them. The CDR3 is CASSANTGSRETQYF. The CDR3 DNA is TGTGCCAGCAGCGCAAACACAGGGTCTCGTGAGACCCAGTACTTC.

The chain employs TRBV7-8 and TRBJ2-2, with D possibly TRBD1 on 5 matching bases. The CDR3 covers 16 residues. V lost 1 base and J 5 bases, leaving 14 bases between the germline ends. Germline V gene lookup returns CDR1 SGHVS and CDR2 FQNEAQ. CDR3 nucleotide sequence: TGTGCCAGCAGCTTAGGTAGGGCGACAGTGACCGGGGAGCTGTTTTTT. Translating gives CASSLGRATVTGELFF.

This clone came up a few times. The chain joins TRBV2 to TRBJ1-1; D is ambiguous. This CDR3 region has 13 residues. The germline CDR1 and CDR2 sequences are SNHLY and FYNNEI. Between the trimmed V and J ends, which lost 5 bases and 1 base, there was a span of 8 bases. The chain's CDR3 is CASSPQANTEAFF. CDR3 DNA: TGTGCCAGCAGTCCTCAAGCGAACACTGAAGCTTTCTTT.

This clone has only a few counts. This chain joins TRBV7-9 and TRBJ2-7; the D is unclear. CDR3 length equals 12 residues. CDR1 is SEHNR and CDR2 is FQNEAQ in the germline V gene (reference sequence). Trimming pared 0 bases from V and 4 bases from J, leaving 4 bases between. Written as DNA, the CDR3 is TGTGCCAGCAGCTTAGCACAGTACGAGCAGTACTTC. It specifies CASSLAQYEQYF.

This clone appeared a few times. The CDR3 protein is CASSLEGFSYNEQFF. DNA for the CDR3: TGTGCCAGCAGTTTAGAGGGATTCTCCTACAATGAGCAGTTCTTC. The chain couples TRBV27 to TRBJ2-1, with D perhaps matching TRBD2 (5 bases). The CDR3 extends over 15 amino acids. Trimming cost V 2 bases and J 0 bases, with 8 bases left between them. In germline, CDR1 is MNHEY, CDR2 SMNVEV (reference sequence).

The CDR3 region has the DNA TGTGCCACCAGCAGAGATAGGGGACGGACAGATACGCAGTATTTT. This codes for CATSRDRGRTDTQYF. The chain combines TRBV15 with TRBJ2-3; either TRBD1 or TRBD2 may supply D (5 bases each). Germline values: CDR1 LNHNV, CDR2 YYDKDF (reference sequence). V dropped 0 bases and J dropped 3 bases, with 10 bases sitting between them. The CDR3 covers 15 residues.

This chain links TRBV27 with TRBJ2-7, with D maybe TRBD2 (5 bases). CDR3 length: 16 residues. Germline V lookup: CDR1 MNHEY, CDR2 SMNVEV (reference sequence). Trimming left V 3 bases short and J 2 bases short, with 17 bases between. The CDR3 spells CASSFEGPVTTYEQYF. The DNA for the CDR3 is TGTGCCAGCAGTTTCGAGGGCCCGGTAACTACCTACGAGCAGTACTTC.

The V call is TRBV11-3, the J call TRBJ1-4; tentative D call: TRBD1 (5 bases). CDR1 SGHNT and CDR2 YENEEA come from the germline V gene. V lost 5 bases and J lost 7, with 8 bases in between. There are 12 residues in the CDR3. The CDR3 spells CASSLTGEKLFF. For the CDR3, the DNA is TGTGCCAGCAGCCTAACAGGTGAAAAACTGTTTTTT. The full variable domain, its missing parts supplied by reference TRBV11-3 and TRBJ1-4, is EAGVVQSPRYKIIEKKQPVAFWCNPISGHNTLYWYLQNLGQGPELLIRYENEEAVDDSQLPKDRFSAERLKGVDSTLKIQPAELGDSAVYLCASSLTGEKLFFGSGTQLSVL.

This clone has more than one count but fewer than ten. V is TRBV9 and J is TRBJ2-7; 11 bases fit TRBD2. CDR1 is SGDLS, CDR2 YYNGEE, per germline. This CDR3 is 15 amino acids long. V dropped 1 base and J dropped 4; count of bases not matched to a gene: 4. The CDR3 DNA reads TGTGCCAGCAGCGTAAGTGCTAGCGGGGGGTACGAGCAGTACTTC. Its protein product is CASSVSASGGYEQYF.

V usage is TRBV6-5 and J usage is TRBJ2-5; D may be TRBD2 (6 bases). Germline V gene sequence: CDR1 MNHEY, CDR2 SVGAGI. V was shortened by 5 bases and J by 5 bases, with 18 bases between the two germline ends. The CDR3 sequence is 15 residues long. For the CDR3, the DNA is TGTGCCAGCAGTCCCTCCGGGAGCGGCGGCGAGACCCAGTACTTC. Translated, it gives CASSPSGSGGETQYF.

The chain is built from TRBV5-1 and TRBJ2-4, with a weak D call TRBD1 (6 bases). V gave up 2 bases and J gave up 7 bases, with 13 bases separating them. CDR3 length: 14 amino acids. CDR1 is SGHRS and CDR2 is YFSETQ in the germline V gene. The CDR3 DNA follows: TGCGCCAGCAGCTTACAGGGAAAGGAGAACATTCAGTACTTC. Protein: CASSLQGKENIQYF.

The CDR3 loop reads CASSLHRDTYDEQYF. Here the CDR3 DNA reads TGTGCCAGCAGCCTCCACAGGGATACCTACGACGAGCAGTACTTC. The chain recombines TRBV21-1 with TRBJ2-7; TRBD1, as called in the table, went unchecked against the DNA. TRBV21-1 is recorded as a pseudogene. The CDR3 is 15 amino acids.

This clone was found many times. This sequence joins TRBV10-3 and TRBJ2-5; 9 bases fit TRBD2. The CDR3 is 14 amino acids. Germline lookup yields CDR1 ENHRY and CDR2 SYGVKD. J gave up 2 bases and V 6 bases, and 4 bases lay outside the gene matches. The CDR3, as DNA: TGTGCCATCAGGGGAGCGGGAGGACAAGAGACCCAGTACTTC. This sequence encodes CAIRGAGGQETQYF.